These 26 T cell receptor beta chains were all obtained from the same sample, sequenced in a study of T-cell reconstitution after alpha-beta-depleted transplantation in children. Molecular barcoding with unique molecular identifiers was used for the TCRbeta library. Using its own MiXCR run on the PCR reads, TCRdb lists one record per CDR3 protein. The table includes 250,000 or so distinct CDR3 sequences, less than 9% detected once. The source was PBMCs, mostly from graft donor cells, collected 180 days after TCRalphabeta/CD19-depleted stem cell transplant. The source of these receptors is a male patient younger than 18 who had a stem cell transplant for acute lymphoblastic leukemia, so the T cells may come from the graft donor.

In its sample, this clonotype was seen many times. The rearrangement links TRBV28 to TRBJ1-4; TRBD1 matches at 10 bases. The V and J ends lost 5 bases and 1 base, in that order; junction bases with no gene match: 7. This CDR3 is built from 17 residues. Per germline, CDR1 MDHEN and CDR2 SYDVKM. The CDR3 loop is CASSPTGGGRTNEKLFF. The DNA of the CDR3 is TGTGCCAGCAGTCCGACAGGGGGCGGGCGAACTAATGAAAAACTGTTTTTT.

There are many counts of this clonotype. J is TRBJ2-3 and V is TRBV7-2; the D call may be TRBD1 or TRBD2 (6 bases each). V lost 5 bases to trimming and J lost 2 bases, with 14 bases between them. From germline, CDR1 is SGHTA and CDR2 FQGNSA. The CDR3 totals 15 residues. For the CDR3, the DNA is TGTGCCAGCAGCCTAGGGGGGCATTCCACAGATACGCAGTATTTT. This gives the protein CASSLGGHSTDTQYF. Complete variable domain (other parts from reference TRBV7-2 and TRBJ2-3): GAGVSQSPSNKVTEKGKDVELRCDPISGHTALYWYRQSLGQGLEFLIYFQGNSAPDKSGLPSDRFSAERTGGSVSTLTIQRTQQEDSAVYLCASSLGGHSTDTQYFGPGTRLTVL.

This clonotype has a handful of counts. The gene calls are TRBV28 and TRBJ2-1; 10 nucleotides agree with TRBD1. Germline trimming cut 7 bases from V and 8 bases from J; bases unmatched to any gene: 5. Germline CDR1 MDHEN, CDR2 SYDVKM. The CDR3 loop spans 13 amino acids. The CDR3 nucleotides are TGTGCCAGCAACCGGGACAGGGGCCATGAGCAGTTCTTC. Translated, it gives CASNRDRGHEQFF. Combining the CDR3 with reference TRBV28 and TRBJ2-1 gives the whole variable domain DVKVTQSSRYLVKRTGEKVFLECVQDMDHENMFWYRQDPGLGLRLIYFSYDVKMKEKGDIPEGYSVSREKKERFSLILESASTNQTSMYLCASNRDRGHEQFFGPGTRLTVL.

The V gene is TRBV9, the J gene TRBJ1-1; D is perhaps TRBD1 (6 bases). Germline CDR1 SGDLS, CDR2 YYNGEE. The germline V and J ends were trimmed by 4 bases and 5 bases, with 27 bases remaining between them. This CDR3 is built from 18 residues. In DNA form, the CDR3 reads TGTGCCAGCAGCAGGACTACGGGGGGGGGCAGGGTAAGGACTGAAGCTTTCTTT. It encodes CASSRTTGGGRVRTEAFF.

The sample holds many counts of this clonotype. The gene calls are TRBV20-1 and TRBJ2-7; 7 bases are a match to TRBD1. This CDR3 region has 15 residues. Germline V lookup: CDR1 DFQATT, CDR2 SNEGSKA (reference sequence). The junction had 7 bases not matched to a gene; V was cut back by 0 bases and J by 2 bases. The chain's CDR3 is CSARDGQGDTYEQYF. The CDR3 DNA follows: TGCAGTGCTAGAGATGGCCAGGGGGACACCTACGAGCAGTACTTC.

This clonotype was seen at least ten times. This chain links TRBV10-3 with TRBJ1-2, with a possible D match to TRBD1 (6 bases). CDR3 length equals 16 residues. V lost 7 bases to trimming and J lost 2 bases, with 20 bases between them. Germline V gene lookup returns CDR1 ENHRY and CDR2 SYGVKD. CDR3 DNA: TGTGCCATCACACGGGGGGGGACATTACGAAACTATGGCTACACCTTC. Protein sequence: CAITRGGTLRNYGYTF.

This clonotype came up many times. This chain connects TRBV29-1 to TRBJ1-2; D is unresolved. This CDR3 is 13 amino acids long. V lost 0 bases, J lost 6 bases, and 11 bases lay in between. Germline values: CDR1 SQVTM, CDR2 ANQGSEA. DNA for the CDR3: TGCAGCGTTGAAGATGGAGGGAGAGATGGCTACACCTTC. Its protein is CSVEDGGRDGYTF.

This clonotype was counted at least ten times. V is TRBV4-2 and J is TRBJ1-2; 8 bases fit TRBD1. Germline values: CDR1 LGHNA, CDR2 YNFKEQ. V shed 4 bases, J shed 4 bases, and the junction held 5 bases outside the gene matches. The CDR3 is 14 residues long. CDR3 region: CASSLDTGGYGYTF. CDR3 nucleotides: TGTGCCAGCAGCCTCGACACAGGGGGCTATGGCTACACCTTC.

The rearrangement links TRBV20-1 to TRBJ2-7, with 10 bases aligning to TRBD2. Germline V gene sequence: CDR1 DFQATT, CDR2 SNEGSKA (reference sequence). This CDR3 comprises 14 residues. V shed 3 bases, J shed 1 base, and the junction held 3 bases outside the gene matches. The CDR3 DNA reads TGCAGTGCTAGGTCACTAGCGGGATCCTACGAGCAGTACTTC. Its translation: CSARSLAGSYEQYF.

This clonotype has at least ten counts. V is TRBV6-6 and J is TRBJ2-5; tentatively, D is TRBD2 (5 bases). This CDR3 spans 12 amino acids. Trimming stripped 6 bases from V and 10 bases from J, with 15 bases between. Germline V gives CDR1 MNHNY, CDR2 SVGAGI (reference sequence). The DNA for the CDR3 is TGTGCCAGCAGCCTCAACGCCCGGGGCCAGTACTTC. Residues: CASSLNARGQYF.

This clonotype was observed many times. This chain uses TRBV7-9 with TRBJ2-7; a weak D match, TRBD1 (6 bases). Trimming removed 5 bases from V and 3 bases from J, with 20 bases in between. The CDR3 sequence is 16 residues long. The germline gives CDR1 SEHNR, CDR2 FQNEAQ (reference sequence). The CDR3 is CASSAGPDSLLYEQYF. CDR3 in DNA: TGTGCCAGCAGCGCCGGCCCGGACAGTCTACTCTACGAGCAGTACTTC.

A note on this clonotype: A much larger clone differs from this one at a single base, so this may be a read error. The V gene is TRBV4-1, the J gene TRBJ2-4; tentatively, D is TRBD2 (6 bases). The CDR3 loop spans 15 amino acids. The V gene's germline CDR1 is MGHRA and CDR2 YSYEKL. This chain's CDR3 is CASSQPGTFKNIQNF. The CDR3 coding sequence is TGCGCCAGCAGCCAACCCGGGACTTTCAAAAACATTCAGAACTTC.

This clonotype has a count of ten or more. V is TRBV15 and J is TRBJ1-1; D unclear. V was cut by 0 bases and J by 6 bases, with 11 bases left in between. Germline assignment: CDR1 LNHNV and CDR2 YYDKDF (reference sequence). This CDR3 region has 14 residues. The DNA for the CDR3 is TGTGCCACCAGCAGAGAGGCTAGGAGGTCTGAAGCTTTCTTT. Its translation: CATSREARRSEAFF.

This clonotype was counted ten times or more. The rearrangement uses TRBV12-3 or TRBV12-4 and TRBJ1-2; D not certain. The V end was cut by 2 bases, the J end by 0 bases, with 10 bases between. The CDR3 extends over 15 amino acids. The CDR3 bases are TGTGCCAGCAGTTTAAGAGCCAGAACTAACTATGGCTACACCTTC. This translates into CASSLRARTNYGYTF.

Many counts were recorded for this clonotype. The rearrangement joins TRBV12-3 or TRBV12-4 to TRBJ2-5, with a tentative D call TRBD2 (7 bases). The V end lost 10 bases, the J end lost 4 bases, and 16 bases lay between the germline ends. The CDR3 has 13 residues. CDR3 coding DNA: TGTGCCACCGGGGGGCTAGCCGGAGAGACCCAGTACTTC. It encodes CATGGLAGETQYF.

This clonotype was counted ten times or more. This rearrangement joins TRBV4-1 to TRBJ1-4, with D possibly TRBD1 on 5 matching bases. V was cut by 1 base and J by 8 bases, with 11 bases left in between. This CDR3 region has 14 residues. Germline assignment: CDR1 MGHRA and CDR2 YSYEKL. Written as DNA, the CDR3 is TGCGCCAGCAGCCAAGGAGGGGATGGGGAAAAACTGTTTTTT. Amino acids: CASSQGGDGEKLFF.

Only a few counts were recorded for this clonotype. The chain uses TRBV20-1 and TRBJ2-4; D is uncertain. This CDR3 is built from 16 residues. The ends were cut back, 0 bases at V and 0 bases at J, with 12 bases in the middle. Germline assignment: CDR1 DFQATT and CDR2 SNEGSKA (reference sequence). The CDR3 bases are TGCAGTGCTAGAGATCTGCGCGGCATAGCCAAAAACATTCAGTACTTC. Its protein product is CSARDLRGIAKNIQYF.

The genes are TRBV27 and TRBJ2-3; D unresolved. The V gene lost 6 bases and the J gene lost 0 bases, with 16 bases spanning the gap. Germline values: CDR1 MNHEY, CDR2 SMNVEV (reference sequence). The CDR3 covers 16 residues. CDR3 nucleotides: TGTGCCAGCAGCCCTAGTAGGAGTCCTAGCACAGATACGCAGTATTTT. This gives the protein CASSPSRSPSTDTQYF.

Ten or more counts support this clonotype. This sequence joins TRBV29-1 and TRBJ2-2; 8 nucleotides align to TRBD1. With 7 bases clipped from V and 5 bases from J, the junction kept 3 bases outside the gene matches. The CDR3 has 12 amino acids. Per germline, CDR1 SQVTM and CDR2 ANQGSEA. CDR3 amino acids: CSAGQGTGELFF. For the CDR3, the DNA is TGCAGCGCAGGACAGGGTACCGGGGAGCTGTTTTTT.

This clonotype has a count of ten or more. The rearrangement uses TRBV29-1 and TRBJ2-7; 7 bases match TRBD2. Germline V gene data show CDR1 as SQVTM and CDR2 as ANQGSEA. The CDR3 is made up of 14 amino acids. With V trimmed by 6 bases and J by 1 base, 9 bases remained unmatched. CDR3 sequence: CSVLGREESYEQYF. The CDR3 nucleotides read TGCAGCGTATTAGGACGGGAGGAGTCCTACGAGCAGTACTTC.

In this sample, this clonotype turned up many times. The genes are TRBV9 and TRBJ2-7, with a tentative D call TRBD1 (6 bases). Germline CDR1 and CDR2: SGDLS and YYNGEE. CDR3 length: 13 amino acids. The V gene lost 2 bases and the J gene lost 5 bases, with 11 bases spanning the gap. CDR3 sequence: CASSVQGIDEQYF. The CDR3 DNA is TGTGCCAGCAGCGTCCAGGGGATCGACGAGCAGTACTTC.

In this sample, this clonotype turned up many times. The gene calls are TRBV27 and TRBJ2-7; tentatively, D is TRBD1 or TRBD2 (5 bases each). CDR1 and CDR2 from the germline V gene are MNHEY and SMNVEV (reference sequence). The CDR3 runs to 11 residues. Trimming cost V 3 bases and J 9 bases, with 9 bases left between them. Written as DNA, the CDR3 is TGTGCCAGCAGTTTCCGGGGCGGGCAGTACTTC. Translation: CASSFRGGQYF.

In this sample, this clonotype turned up a few times. The rearrangement joins TRBV6-5 to TRBJ2-5; the D is unclear. The CDR3 is 14 amino acids. Deletions cut 2 bases from V and 5 bases from J, with 12 bases between. Germline CDR1 and CDR2: MNHEY and SVGAGI. The CDR3 DNA is TGTGCCAGCAGTTACGGGGTTTTGGGGGAGACCCAGTACTTC. Translation: CASSYGVLGETQYF.

There are many counts of this clonotype. V gene TRBV6-5 combines with J gene TRBJ2-7; 8 nucleotides agree with TRBD1. V was clipped by 6 bases and J by 5 bases; unmatched bases: 9. Germline V gene sequence: CDR1 MNHEY, CDR2 SVGAGI. There are 14 residues in the CDR3. The CDR3 region is CASRQDRGTHEQYF. The CDR3 DNA is TGTGCCAGCAGGCAAGACAGGGGTACGCACGAGCAGTACTTC.

This clonotype showed up many times. The chain uses TRBV5-1 and TRBJ2-5, with D unresolved. Trimming left V 0 bases short and J 6 bases short, with 9 bases between. Germline V lookup: CDR1 SGHRS, CDR2 YFSETQ. This CDR3 is 13 amino acids long. Here the CDR3 DNA reads TGCGCCAGCAGCTTGGAGTTGGGTCAGACCCAGTACTTC. It encodes CASSLELGQTQYF.

Many counts were recorded for this clonotype. The chain combines TRBV5-1 with TRBJ1-1; D is ambiguous. This CDR3 contains 14 residues. The germline V gene encodes CDR1 SGHRS and CDR2 YFSETQ. V lost 3 bases and J 3 bases, leaving 12 bases between the germline ends. Written as DNA, the CDR3 is TGCGCCAGCAGCTCCATCCCTCGGGACACTGAAGCTTTCTTT. Protein: CASSSIPRDTEAFF.